This T cell receptor (beta chain) comes out of a study of T cell repertoires in cytomegalovirus infection (dated by TCRdb to the late 2010s). Some background on the complete study: The HLA type of each donor mattered for the analysis, because public TCR beta signatures pointed to carriage of CMV infection along with the matching HLA type. Beyond this particular receptor, the publication reports: The ex vivo response was dominated by HLA-C-restricted CMV-specific TCR beta clonotypes, and the single most frequent clonotype in two of eight donors was supplied by these HLA-C-restricted clonotypes. In both this cohort and an independent approximately 400-donor cohort, the cumulative frequency of public TCR beta family members distinguished carriers of CMV infection plus the relevant HLA type.

Data came from an Illumina HiSeq 1500. In-frame beta chains were kept once TCRdb had trimmed the public reads at Q25 with fastp and called clones with MiXCR. For every CDR3 protein sequence, its rows merge into one entry that carries the most common genes and DNA. The sample table contains around 530,000 distinct CDR3 sequences; only one count was recorded for about 30% of them. The ten biggest clones cover around 13% of the sample. The trim is 4 bases for V and 3 bases for J, with a gap of 13 bases between the germline ends. Taken from the germline V gene, the CDR1 and CDR2 loops are SGHDN and FVKESK. The CDR3 has 15 amino acids, counting the end cysteine and phenylalanine. Solely the CDR3 DNA is kept, with 45 bases framed from the first base. Turning to this clonotype: No antigen is known for it. The sample holds no much larger clone one base away, and base qualities are not on file.

The TCR originated in a human donor in good health (CMV status not recorded). Some clones in this sample may be carry-over from other donors' samples. The specimen sequenced was PBMCs. The sequence links TRBV14 to TRBJ2-1; a confident D gene designation cannot be given. The bases read TGTGCCAGCAGCCCCGGGTGGCGGAGCTACAATGAGCAGTTCTTC. This codes for CASSPGWRSYNEQFF.